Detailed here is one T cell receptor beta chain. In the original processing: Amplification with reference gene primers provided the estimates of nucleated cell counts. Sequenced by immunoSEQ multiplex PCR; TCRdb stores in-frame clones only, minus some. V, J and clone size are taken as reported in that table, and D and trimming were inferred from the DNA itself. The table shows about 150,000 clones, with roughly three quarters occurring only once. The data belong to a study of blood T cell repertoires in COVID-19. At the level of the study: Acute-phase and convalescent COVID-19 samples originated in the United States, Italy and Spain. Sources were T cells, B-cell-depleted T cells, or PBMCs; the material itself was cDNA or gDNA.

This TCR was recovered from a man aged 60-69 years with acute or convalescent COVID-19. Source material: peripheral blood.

CDR3 sequence (DNA): TGTGCCAGCAGTGAAGCGCTGGCAGGTCTTAACTATGGCTACACCTTC. Its translation: CASSEALAGLNYGYTF. The chain recombines TRBV6-1 with TRBJ1-2; D unclear. Germline V lookup: CDR1 MNHNS, CDR2 SASEGT. Trimming took off 0 bases at V and 1 base at J, with 12 bases between the two ends. CDR3 length: 16 amino acids.